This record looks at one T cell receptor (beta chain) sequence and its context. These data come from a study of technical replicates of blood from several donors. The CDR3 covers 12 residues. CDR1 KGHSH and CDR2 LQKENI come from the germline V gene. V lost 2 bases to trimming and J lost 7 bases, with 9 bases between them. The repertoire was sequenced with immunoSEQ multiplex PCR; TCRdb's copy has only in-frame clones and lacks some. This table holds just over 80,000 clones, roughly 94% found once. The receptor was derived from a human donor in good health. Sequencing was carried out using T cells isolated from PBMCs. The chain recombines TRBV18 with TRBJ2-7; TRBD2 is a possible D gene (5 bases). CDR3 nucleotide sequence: TGTGCCAGCTCACCAGGGAGCAATGAGCAGTACTTC. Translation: CASSPGSNEQYF.